One and the same sample provided the 18 T cell receptor beta chains below, sequenced in a study of vaccination effects on CD4 cells after COVID-19. After expansion with viral peptide pools in the ViraFEST assay, antigen-specific CD4+ T cells were sequenced. With more than 9 days of culture completed, CD4+ T cells were isolated. The cohort was immunized with two doses of either the BNT162b2 or mRNA-1273 vaccine. Profiled with immunoSEQ multiplex PCR; TCRdb holds only in-frame clones, not every one. The sample lists some 25,000 clones, 73% occurring once. These TCRs are of unknown antigen specificity. This specimen was CD4+ T cells from PBMCs cultured with SARS-CoV-2 spike peptides, taken after COVID-19 vaccination. All receptors come from a human donor who received a COVID-19 vaccine.

The gene calls are TRBV21-1 and TRBJ2-5; the table gives TRBD2 as D, unverified against the DNA. TRBV21-1 is annotated as a pseudogene. This CDR3 has 13 residues. In nucleotides, the CDR3 is TGTGCCAGCAGAAGAGGAAAGGAGGAGACCCAGTACTTC. Translated: CASRRGKEETQYF.

The chain recombines TRBV11-3 with TRBJ2-7; the match to TRBD1 covers 7 bases. The junction had 8 bases not matched to a gene; V was cut back by 5 bases and J by 1 base. The CDR3 runs 15 residues. Per germline, CDR1 SGHNT and CDR2 YENEEA. The CDR3 coding sequence is TGTGCCAGCAGCCGCACCGGGACAGCTTCCTACGAGCAGTACTTC. Residues: CASSRTGTASYEQYF.

The gene calls are TRBV7-9 and TRBJ1-1, with a weak D call TRBD1 (5 bases). V was trimmed by 6 bases and J by 2 bases, leaving 7 bases between them. Germline V gene data show CDR1 as SEHNR and CDR2 as FQNEAQ (reference sequence). This CDR3 contains 12 residues. The CDR3 DNA is TGTGCCAGCAGTTGGGACAACACTGAAGCTTTCTTT. It translates to CASSWDNTEAFF. The complete variable domain, with remaining parts taken from reference TRBV7-9 and TRBJ1-1, reads DTGVSQNPRHKITKRGQNVTFRCDPISEHNRLYWYRQTLGQGPEFLTYFQNEAQLEKSRLLSDRFSAERPKGSFSTLEIQRTEQGDSAMYLCASSWDNTEAFFGQGTRLTVV.

This clone has more than one count but fewer than ten. The gene calls are TRBV6-5 and TRBJ2-5, with D unresolved. CDR1 and CDR2 (germline): MNHEY, SVGAGI. This CDR3 is 11 amino acids long. Trimming took 6 bases from V and 0 from J, leaving 2 bases between them. DNA for the CDR3: TGTGCCAGCAGGGACCAAGAGACCCAGTACTTC. This encodes CASRDQETQYF.

This clone has just a few counts. The V call is TRBV9, the J call TRBJ2-6; D unclear. This CDR3 comprises 17 residues. CDR1 and CDR2 (germline): SGDLS, YYNGEE. V was cut by 1 base and J by 1 base, with 12 bases left in between. The CDR3 bases are TGTGCCAGCAGCGTACGCGACGGGCCTTCTGGGGCCAACGTCCTGACTTTC. Protein: CASSVRDGPSGANVLTF.

V gene TRBV11-2 combines with J gene TRBJ2-3, with TRBD1 as a possible D gene (6 bases). The CDR3 has 15 residues. Germline V lookup: CDR1 SGHAT, CDR2 FQNNGV. The ends were cut back, 5 bases at V and 0 bases at J, with 12 bases in the middle. The CDR3 loop reads CASSRRQESTDTQYF. CDR3 coding DNA: TGTGCCAGCAGCCGCAGACAGGAGAGCACAGATACGCAGTATTTT. Full variable domain (rest looked up from reference TRBV11-2 and TRBJ2-3): EAGVAQSPRYKIIEKRQSVAFWCNPISGHATLYWYQQILGQGPKLLIQFQNNGVVDDSQLPKDRFSAERLKGVDSTLKIQPAKLEDSAVYLCASSRRQESTDTQYFGPGTRLTVL.

This clone has just one count. This chain connects TRBV7-9 to TRBJ1-3; D remains ambiguous. V was clipped by 1 base and J by 4 bases, with 8 bases between them. The germline CDR1 and CDR2 sequences are SEHNR and FQNEAQ (reference sequence). The CDR3 is made up of 14 amino acids. The CDR3 DNA reads as TGTGCCAGCAGCTTAGTGACGCCAGGAAACACCATATATTTT. Translated, it gives CASSLVTPGNTIYF.

This clone was seen only a few times. The gene calls are TRBV5-6 and TRBJ1-3; the D gene is possibly TRBD1 (5 bases). Germline V gene data show CDR1 as SGHDT and CDR2 as YYEEEE. CDR3 length: 15 amino acids. Trimming pared 4 bases from V and 2 bases from J, leaving 13 bases between. In DNA form, the CDR3 reads TGTGCCAGCAGCCGCGGGACCTCTCCTGGAAACACCATATATTTT. Residues: CASSRGTSPGNTIYF.

This sequence joins TRBV11-2 and TRBJ2-3; TRBD2 might be the D (6 bases). Germline-derived CDR1 and CDR2 are SGHAT and FQNNGV. The V gene lost 4 bases and the J gene lost 3 bases, with 14 bases spanning the gap. The CDR3 sequence is 15 residues long. CDR3 amino acids: CASSSMGTVTDTQYF. In nucleotides, the CDR3 is TGTGCCAGCAGCTCTATGGGGACTGTTACAGATACGCAGTATTTT.

The chain recombines TRBV7-8 with TRBJ1-1; D is possibly TRBD1 (5 bases). V was shortened by 5 bases and J by 2 bases, with 15 bases between the two germline ends. CDR3 size: 15 residues. Germline assignment: CDR1 SGHVS and CDR2 FQNEAQ. Here the CDR3 reads CASSRTGGSNTEAFF. The CDR3 DNA follows: TGTGCCAGCAGCCGGACGGGGGGGAGCAACACTGAAGCTTTCTTT. Together with reference TRBV7-8 and TRBJ1-1, the CDR3 gives the full variable domain: GAGVSQSPRYKVAKRGQDVALRCDPISGHVSLFWYQQALGQGPEFLTYFQNEAQLDKSGLPSDRFFAERPEGSVSTLKIQRTQQEDSAVYLCASSRTGGSNTEAFFGQGTRLTVV.

In the case of this clone: At one end, the junction sequence differs from germline, possibly due to a read error. V usage is TRBV6-1 and J usage is TRBJ2-7; 10 nucleotides agree with TRBD1. The CDR3 is 15 amino acids. Germline CDR1 reads MNHNS; CDR2 reads SASEGT. CDR3 sequence (DNA): TGTGCCAGCAGAGAAGGGACAGGGGAATTCTACGAGCAGTACTTC. It specifies CASREGTGEFYEQYF.

The chain carries TRBV10-3 and TRBJ2-7; 9 bases match TRBD2. Per germline, CDR1 ENHRY and CDR2 SYGVKD. The CDR3 sequence is 13 residues long. J was trimmed by 7 bases and V by 2 bases; bases with no gene match: 3. CDR3 sequence: CAISEPSGMEQYF. The CDR3 nucleotides are TGTGCCATCAGTGAGCCTAGCGGGATGGAGCAGTACTTC.

The V and J genes are TRBV18 and TRBJ2-1; 9 nucleotides match TRBD2. After removal of 6 bases from V and 10 bases from J, the junction contained 4 bases not matched to a gene. The CDR3 is made up of 12 amino acids. Germline values: CDR1 KGHSH, CDR2 LQKENI. CDR3 protein: CASSGSGGEQFF. The CDR3 DNA reads TGTGCCAGCTCGGGTAGCGGGGGCGAGCAGTTCTTC. Looking up the rest from reference TRBV18 and TRBJ2-1 gives the full variable domain: NAGVMQNPRHLVRRRGQEARLRCSPMKGHSHVYWYRQLPEEGLKFMVYLQKENIIDESGMPKERFSAEFPKEGPSILRIQQVVRGDSAAYFCASSGSGGEQFFGPGTRLTVL.

V usage is TRBV7-9 and J usage is TRBJ2-7; 7 bases are a match to TRBD2. The CDR3 totals 16 residues. V shed 1 base and J 0 bases; nucleotides not matched to a gene: 6. Germline V lookup: CDR1 SEHNR, CDR2 FQNEAQ (reference sequence). The CDR3: CASSLGRGYSSYEQYF. The CDR3 region has the DNA TGTGCCAGCAGCTTAGGGCGGGGGTATAGCTCCTACGAGCAGTACTTC.

The chain has TRBV10-3 and TRBJ2-1; D not certain. Trimming shortened V by 3 bases and J by 0 bases, and 12 bases separated the two germline ends. Germline V gene data show CDR1 as ENHRY and CDR2 as SYGVKD. There are 16 residues in the CDR3. The CDR3 DNA reads as TGTGCCATCAGTGACTCCTGGGTAAGCTCCTACAATGAGCAGTTCTTC. It codes for CAISDSWVSSYNEQFF.

This chain connects TRBV19 to TRBJ2-7, with D perhaps matching TRBD1 (5 bases). This CDR3 has 16 residues. V was cut by 0 bases and J by 3 bases, with 15 bases left in between. The V gene's germline CDR1 is LNHDA and CDR2 SQIVND (reference sequence). CDR3 region: CASSIEKGNADYEQYF. In DNA form, the CDR3 reads TGTGCCAGTAGTATAGAAAAGGGGAACGCTGACTACGAGCAGTACTTC.

The chain carries TRBV29-1 and TRBJ2-7, with TRBD2 as a possible D gene (7 bases). CDR1 and CDR2 (germline): SQVTM, ANQGSEA. This CDR3 has 12 residues. Trimming cost V 3 bases and J 6 bases, with 12 bases left between them. The chain's CDR3 is CSVDGGQAEQYF. The DNA of the CDR3 is TGCAGCGTTGACGGGGGGCAGGCCGAGCAGTACTTC.

The chain couples TRBV12-3 or TRBV12-4 to TRBJ2-4, with D possibly matching TRBD2 (6 bases). The V and J ends lost 3 bases and 7 bases respectively, with 10 bases between them. The CDR3 is made up of 13 amino acids. The CDR3 loop reads CASSFEGRNIQYF. In nucleotides, the CDR3 is TGTGCCAGCAGTTTCGAGGGGAGGAACATTCAGTACTTC.